There are many counts of the clone carrying this T cell receptor (beta chain). Its antigen is unidentified. This entry comes from a study of beta chain features in type 1 diabetes. Averaging approximately 0.11 L, one heparinised blood draw was given by each donor. Populations obtained by sorting all exceeded 95% purity. With 5 bases removed from V and 5 bases from J, the gap between germline ends came to 25 bases. The length of the CDR3 is 18 residues. Germline assignment: CDR1 MNHEY and CDR2 SMNVEV (reference sequence). Broader study findings: A moderate, significant TCRB CDR3 shortening appeared in type 1 diabetes across four CD4+ subsets. Any HLA effect on TCRB rearrangement was left unresolved by small sub-analyses.

Sequencing targeted expressed TCRB transcripts, as all isolated RNA had been reverse transcribed. Average reads for naive, central memory and regulatory T cell samples were roughly 3.4 million. Using immunoSEQ multiplex PCR, the repertoire was profiled, and TCRdb retains in-frame clones only, with some absent. Here the sample spans more than 300,000 clones, 8.5% to 10% being singletons. The sample taken for sequencing was central memory CD4+ T cells from blood. The chain employs TRBV27 and TRBJ1-5; D unclear. This TCR derives from a man aged 25 to 40 with type 1 diabetes. The CDR3 region is CASSPRYVRVVGDQPQHF. The CDR3 region has the DNA TGTGCCAGCAGTCCCCGGTATGTTAGGGTAGTGGGCGATCAGCCCCAGCATTTT.